These 15 T cell receptor beta chains came from one sample sequenced in a study of CXCR3-negative and CXCR3-positive naive CD8 T cells. Libraries of TRB cDNA were made by 5' RACE and carried UMIs. Following a re-call of the 5' RACE reads, TCRdb has one entry per CDR3 protein and lacks DNA. This table lists about 130,000 distinct CDR3 sequences. The sample consisted of naive CXCR3- CD8+ T cells from blood. This sample's subset: CD45RO-CCR7+CD27+CD95- naive CD8+ T cells lacking CXCR3 (TNR3-). Every receptor here comes from a human donor in good health. Some clones in this sample may be carry-over from other donors' samples.

The chain has TRBV28 and TRBJ2-1; TCRdb returns TRBD1, unconfirmable since there is no DNA. Germline assignment: CDR1 MDHEN and CDR2 SYDVKM. The CDR3 is 15 residues long. CDR3: CASSPPPGTWNEQFF.

The CDR3 loop reads CASSPLSGLSTDTQYF. This chain joins TRBV4-1 and TRBJ2-3; TCRdb gives TRBD1 as the D gene, but with no DNA this cannot be confirmed. CDR1 is MGHRA and CDR2 is YSYEKL in the germline V gene. The CDR3 extends over 16 amino acids.

V gene TRBV19 combines with J gene TRBJ1-5; the TRBD1 assignment by TCRdb is unverifiable without DNA. CDR1 and CDR2 from the germline V gene are LNHDA and SQIVND (reference sequence). The CDR3 runs to 16 residues. CDR3 amino acids: CASSGQGWLGNQPQHF.

The V call is TRBV13, the J call TRBJ2-1; TCRdb outputs TRBD2, but without DNA this stays unchecked. CDR1 and CDR2 from the germline V gene are PRHDT and FYEKMQ (reference sequence). CDR3 length: 13 amino acids. CDR3 region: CASSFSDYNEQFF.

This CDR3 is CASSQDTPPSGGTETQYF. The chain couples TRBV4-3 to TRBJ2-5; as DNA is missing, the TRBD1 call by TCRdb cannot be tested. In germline, CDR1 is LGHNA, CDR2 YSLEER. This CDR3 region has 18 residues.

This chain links TRBV29-1 with TRBJ2-2; TCRdb's assignment of TRBD2 cannot be checked, as there is no DNA. Germline V gives CDR1 SQVTM, CDR2 ANQGSEA. The CDR3 contains 15 residues. The CDR3: CSVEEAGAPTGELFF.

V gene TRBV7-9 combines with J gene TRBJ2-3. The CDR3 spans 13 residues. Germline V gene lookup returns CDR1 SEHNR and CDR2 FQNEAQ (reference sequence). The CDR3 region is CASSSGNPDTQYF.

The chain employs TRBV5-1 and TRBJ2-1; TCRdb lists TRBD2, though no DNA is available to test this call. The CDR3 totals 13 residues. CDR1 is SGHRS and CDR2 is YFSETQ in the germline V gene. The CDR3 loop is CASSLEGSNEQFF.

The chain joins TRBV28 to TRBJ1-2; absent DNA, TCRdb's TRBD1 call cannot be checked. Looked up from germline, CDR1 is MDHEN and CDR2 is SYDVKM. The CDR3 consists of 15 residues. CDR3 residues: CASTTRGLANYGYTF.

The J gene is TRBJ1-1, the V gene TRBV3-1; the TCRdb call, TRBD1, lacks DNA for checking. From germline, CDR1 is LGHDT and CDR2 YNNKEL (reference sequence). CDR3 length: 14 amino acids. The CDR3 sequence is CASSQRTGDTEAFF. The variable domain in full, with the rest retrieved from reference TRBV3-1 and TRBJ1-1, is DTAVSQTPKYLVTQMGNDKSIKCEQNLGHDTMYWYKQDSKKFLKIMFSYNNKELIINETVPNRFSPKSPDKAHLNLHINSLELGDSAVYFCASSQRTGDTEAFFGQGTRLTVV.

The V gene is TRBV5-1, the J gene TRBJ1-1. The CDR3 is made up of 15 amino acids. Germline lookup yields CDR1 SGHRS and CDR2 YFSETQ. The CDR3: CASGGGSAMDTEAFF.

The chain employs TRBV4-3 and TRBJ1-5; the D call of TRBD1 rests on TCRdb alone, since no DNA is present to check it. The CDR3 runs 16 residues. Germline lookup yields CDR1 LGHNA and CDR2 YSLEER. The CDR3 region is CASSQDDTGGYQPQHF.

The genes are TRBV12-5 and TRBJ2-3. Germline V CDR1 and CDR2: LGHNT, FRNRAP. The CDR3 has 15 amino acids. CDR3 region: CASGVGYLVTDTQYF.

V and J are TRBV6-2 or TRBV6-3 and TRBJ1-6; TCRdb's D call, TRBD1, is unchecked because there is no DNA. This CDR3 has 14 residues. Germline V gene lookup returns CDR1 MNHEY and CDR2 SVGEGT. This CDR3 is CASSYEGVGSPLHF.

V is TRBV12-3 or TRBV12-4 and J is TRBJ2-7; TCRdb indicates TRBD1, and absent DNA this call remains unverified. The CDR3 covers 15 residues. The CDR3 protein is CASSSRDRELDEQYF.